These T cell receptor beta chains were read from a single sample in a study of shared clonotypes between healthy human individuals. Repertoires were generated with immunoSEQ multiplex PCR, while TCRdb's copy carries only in-frame clones and drops some. The sample contains about 1.1 million clones, 60% to 85% of which appear only once. The sequencing sample was made of memory CD4+ T cells from PBMCs. These receptors were obtained from a man aged 18-30 years in good health. Some clones in this sample may be carry-over from other donors' samples. Each CDR3 is given without its conserved first and last residue. Each record gives: V gene, J gene, CDR3 protein.

v_gene: TRBV27; j_gene: TRBJ2-4; CDR3aa: ASSWGSLAKNIQY
v_gene: TRBV4-3; j_gene: TRBJ2-7; CDR3aa: ASSRDPSYEQY
v_gene: TRBV5-6; j_gene: TRBJ2-7; CDR3aa: ASSSVYEQY
v_gene: TRBV7-8; j_gene: TRBJ1-2; CDR3aa: ASSSLPPQGAVVYGYT
v_gene: TRBV29-1; j_gene: TRBJ2-3; CDR3aa: SVSGLAGDSSTDTQY
v_gene: TRBV6-1; j_gene: TRBJ2-7; CDR3aa: ASSESGQYGSWQY
v_gene: TRBV7-9; j_gene: TRBJ2-7; CDR3aa: ASSLASAEQY
v_gene: TRBV6-1; j_gene: TRBJ2-1; CDR3aa: ASRELLYNEQF
v_gene: TRBV28; j_gene: TRBJ1-2; CDR3aa: ASSSPGWGYGYT
v_gene: TRBV5-1; j_gene: TRBJ2-3; CDR3aa: ASSETSGRADTQY
v_gene: TRBV5-1; j_gene: TRBJ2-1; CDR3aa: ASSLGLAAYNEQF
v_gene: TRBV19; j_gene: TRBJ2-7; CDR3aa: ASSMERTWTYEQY
v_gene: TRBV5-8; j_gene: TRBJ1-5; CDR3aa: ASSWDRGLQPQH
v_gene: TRBV18; j_gene: TRBJ2-1; CDR3aa: ASSPGGRISYNEQF
v_gene: TRBV28; j_gene: TRBJ1-5; CDR3aa: ASSPGHQSNQPQH
v_gene: TRBV7-3; j_gene: TRBJ1-4; CDR3aa: ASSYGGGPEKLF
v_gene: TRBV27; j_gene: TRBJ2-3; CDR3aa: ASTVSPSTDTQY
v_gene: TRBV5-1; j_gene: TRBJ2-2; CDR3aa: ASSPTGTSVVGELF
v_gene: TRBV7-2; j_gene: TRBJ1-3; CDR3aa: ASSPTGRGGNTIY
v_gene: TRBV6-5; j_gene: TRBJ2-7; CDR3aa: ASSYSKTSGSGEQY
v_gene: TRBV10-1; j_gene: TRBJ2-7; CDR3aa: ASGGTGLYEQY
v_gene: TRBV7-3; j_gene: TRBJ2-5; CDR3aa: ASSRDSEETQY
v_gene: TRBV6-1; j_gene: TRBJ1-2; CDR3aa: ASRRQGEGGGYT
v_gene: TRBV6-6; j_gene: TRBJ2-7; CDR3aa: ASSSLTSAYEQY
v_gene: TRBV28; j_gene: TRBJ2-7; CDR3aa: ASTPVGTGTIYEQY
v_gene: TRBV29-1; j_gene: TRBJ2-3; CDR3aa: SVGPLLGGGTDTQY
v_gene: TRBV7-2; j_gene: TRBJ2-1; CDR3aa: ASSLVSGRDKEQF
v_gene: TRBV28; j_gene: TRBJ2-5; CDR3aa: ASSLRGRGETQY
v_gene: TRBV19; j_gene: TRBJ2-7; CDR3aa: ATSLEAAYEQY
v_gene: TRBV10-3; j_gene: TRBJ2-7; CDR3aa: AISEQASGSAYEQY
v_gene: TRBV7-8; j_gene: TRBJ1-1; CDR3aa: ASSLVSGWTEAF
v_gene: TRBV4-1; j_gene: TRBJ1-5; CDR3aa: ASSRWEQGRDGSNQPQH
v_gene: TRBV9; j_gene: TRBJ2-3; CDR3aa: ASAPSGIFSDTQY
v_gene: TRBV28; j_gene: TRBJ1-5; CDR3aa: ASSSPGQGNQPQH
v_gene: TRBV5-6; j_gene: TRBJ2-6; CDR3aa: ASSKPAGANVLT
v_gene: TRBV7-9; j_gene: TRBJ1-4; CDR3aa: ASSPTRTYNEKLF
v_gene: TRBV5-5; j_gene: TRBJ2-4; CDR3aa: ASSSGGTSGALIQY
v_gene: TRBV4-2; j_gene: TRBJ2-7; CDR3aa: ASSQSGRSSYEQY
v_gene: TRBV18; j_gene: TRBJ1-1; CDR3aa: ASSPVVGVNTEAF
v_gene: TRBV4-1; j_gene: TRBJ2-2; CDR3aa: ASRSGTRGTGELF
v_gene: TRBV5-1; j_gene: TRBJ2-7; CDR3aa: ASSLEGGLYYEQY
v_gene: TRBV5-1; j_gene: TRBJ1-2; CDR3aa: ASSGQGGDYGYT
v_gene: TRBV20-1; j_gene: TRBJ2-7; CDR3aa: SGTGSYEQY
v_gene: TRBV4-1; j_gene: TRBJ1-6; CDR3aa: ASSQDPEPTSPLH
v_gene: TRBV6-1; j_gene: TRBJ2-5; CDR3aa: ASSELSSHETQY